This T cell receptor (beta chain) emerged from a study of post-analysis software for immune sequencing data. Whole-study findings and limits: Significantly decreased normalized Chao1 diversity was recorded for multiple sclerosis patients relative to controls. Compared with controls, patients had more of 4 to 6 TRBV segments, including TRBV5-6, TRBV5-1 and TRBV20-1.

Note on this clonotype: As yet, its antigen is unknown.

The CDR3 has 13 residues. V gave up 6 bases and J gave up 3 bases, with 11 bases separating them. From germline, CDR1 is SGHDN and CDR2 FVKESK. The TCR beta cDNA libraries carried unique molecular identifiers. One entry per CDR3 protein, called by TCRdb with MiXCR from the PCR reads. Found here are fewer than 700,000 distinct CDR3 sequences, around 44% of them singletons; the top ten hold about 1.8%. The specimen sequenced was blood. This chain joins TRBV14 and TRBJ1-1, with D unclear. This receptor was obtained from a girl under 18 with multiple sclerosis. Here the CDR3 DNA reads TGTGCCAGCAGGCACCTGAGGGACACTGAAGCTTTCTTT. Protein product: CASRHLRDTEAFF. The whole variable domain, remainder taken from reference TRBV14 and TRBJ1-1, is EAGVTQFPSHSVIEKGQTVTLRCDPISGHDNLYWYRRVMGKEIKFLLHFVKESKQDESGMPNNRFLAERTGGTYSTLKVQPAELEDSGVYFCASRHLRDTEAFFGQGTRLTVV.